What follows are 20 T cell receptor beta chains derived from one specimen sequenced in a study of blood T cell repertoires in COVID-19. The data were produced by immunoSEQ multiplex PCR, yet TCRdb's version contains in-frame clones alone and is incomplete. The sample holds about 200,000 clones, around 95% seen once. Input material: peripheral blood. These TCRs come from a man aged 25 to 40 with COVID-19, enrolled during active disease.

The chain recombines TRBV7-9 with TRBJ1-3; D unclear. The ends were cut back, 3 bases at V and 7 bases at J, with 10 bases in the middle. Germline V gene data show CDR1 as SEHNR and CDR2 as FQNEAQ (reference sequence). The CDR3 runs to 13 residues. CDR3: CASSFPLENTIYF. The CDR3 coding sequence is TGTGCCAGCAGCTTCCCATTAGAGAACACCATATATTTT. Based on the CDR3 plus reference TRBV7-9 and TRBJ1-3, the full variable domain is DTGVSQNPRHKITKRGQNVTFRCDPISEHNRLYWYRQTLGQGPEFLTYFQNEAQLEKSRLLSDRFSAERPKGSFSTLEIQRTEQGDSAMYLCASSFPLENTIYFGEGSWLTVV.

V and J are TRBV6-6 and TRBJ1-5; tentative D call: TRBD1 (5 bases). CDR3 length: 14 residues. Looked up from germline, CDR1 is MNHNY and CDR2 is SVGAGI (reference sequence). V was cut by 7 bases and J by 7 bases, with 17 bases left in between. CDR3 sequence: CASNRGGGEQPQHF. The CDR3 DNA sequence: TGTGCCAGCAACCGGGGGGGTGGGGAGCAGCCCCAGCATTTT.

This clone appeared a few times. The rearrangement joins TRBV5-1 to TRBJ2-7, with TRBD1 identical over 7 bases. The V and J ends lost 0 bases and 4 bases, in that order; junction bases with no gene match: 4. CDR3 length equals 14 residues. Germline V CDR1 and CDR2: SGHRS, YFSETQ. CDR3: CASSLEGRGYEQYF. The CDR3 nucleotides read TGCGCCAGCAGCTTGGAAGGCAGGGGGTACGAGCAGTACTTC.

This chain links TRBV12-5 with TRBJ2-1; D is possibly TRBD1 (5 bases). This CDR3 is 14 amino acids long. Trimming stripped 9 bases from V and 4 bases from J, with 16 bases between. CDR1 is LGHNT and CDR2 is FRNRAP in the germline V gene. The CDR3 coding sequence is TGTGCTAGCGACCACGCAGGGTCATACAATGAGCAGTTCTTC. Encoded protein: CASDHAGSYNEQFF.

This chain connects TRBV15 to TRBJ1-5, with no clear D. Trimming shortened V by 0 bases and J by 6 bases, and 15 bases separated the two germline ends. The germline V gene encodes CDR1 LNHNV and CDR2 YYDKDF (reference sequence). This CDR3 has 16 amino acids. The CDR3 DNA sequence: TGTGCCACCAGCAGAGATAGGTCGGGGTTTGGTCAGCCCCAGCATTTT. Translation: CATSRDRSGFGQPQHF.

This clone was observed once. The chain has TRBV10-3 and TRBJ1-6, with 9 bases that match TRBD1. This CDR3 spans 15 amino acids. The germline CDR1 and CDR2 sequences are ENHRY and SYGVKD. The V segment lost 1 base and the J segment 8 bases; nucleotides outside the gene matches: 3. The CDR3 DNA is TGTGCCATCAGTGAGTTAGGACAGGGGCATTCACCCCTCCACTTT. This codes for CAISELGQGHSPLHF.

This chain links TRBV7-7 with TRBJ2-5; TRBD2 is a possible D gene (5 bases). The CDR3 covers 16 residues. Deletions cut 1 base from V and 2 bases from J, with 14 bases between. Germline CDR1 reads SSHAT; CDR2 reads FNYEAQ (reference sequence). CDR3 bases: TGTGCCAGCAGCTTAGGATCGGACTGGATGCAAGAGACCCAGTACTTC. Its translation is CASSLGSDWMQETQYF.

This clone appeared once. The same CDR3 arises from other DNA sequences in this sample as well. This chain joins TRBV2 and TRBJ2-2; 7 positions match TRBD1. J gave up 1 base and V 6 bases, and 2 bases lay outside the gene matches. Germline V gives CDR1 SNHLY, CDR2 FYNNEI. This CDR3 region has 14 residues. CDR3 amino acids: CASRGDRNTGELFF. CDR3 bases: TGTGCCAGCAGGGGGGACAGGAACACCGGGGAGCTGTTTTTT.

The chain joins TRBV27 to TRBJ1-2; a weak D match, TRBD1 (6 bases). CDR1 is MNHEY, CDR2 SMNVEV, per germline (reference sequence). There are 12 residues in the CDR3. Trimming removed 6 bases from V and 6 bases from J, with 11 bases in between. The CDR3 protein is CASRGGGHGYTF. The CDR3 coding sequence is TGTGCCAGCAGAGGGGGGGGGCATGGCTACACCTTC.

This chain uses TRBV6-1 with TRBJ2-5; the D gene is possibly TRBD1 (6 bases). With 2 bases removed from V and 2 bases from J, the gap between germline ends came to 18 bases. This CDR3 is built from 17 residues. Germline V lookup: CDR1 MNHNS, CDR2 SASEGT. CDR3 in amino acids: CASSEFEGTLAQETQYF. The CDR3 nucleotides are TGTGCCAGCAGTGAATTTGAAGGGACATTGGCACAAGAGACCCAGTACTTC.

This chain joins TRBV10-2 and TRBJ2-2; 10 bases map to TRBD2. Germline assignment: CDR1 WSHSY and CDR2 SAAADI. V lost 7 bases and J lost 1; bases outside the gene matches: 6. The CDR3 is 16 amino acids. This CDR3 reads CASIGASGRNTGELFF. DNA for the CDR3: TGCGCCAGCATTGGGGCTAGCGGGAGGAACACCGGGGAGCTGTTTTTT.

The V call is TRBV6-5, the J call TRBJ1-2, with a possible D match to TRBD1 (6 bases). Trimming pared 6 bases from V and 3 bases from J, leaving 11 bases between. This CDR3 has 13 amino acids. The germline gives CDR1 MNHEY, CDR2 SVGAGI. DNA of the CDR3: TGTGCCAGCAGGCTACAGGGAGACTATGGCTACACCTTC. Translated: CASRLQGDYGYTF.

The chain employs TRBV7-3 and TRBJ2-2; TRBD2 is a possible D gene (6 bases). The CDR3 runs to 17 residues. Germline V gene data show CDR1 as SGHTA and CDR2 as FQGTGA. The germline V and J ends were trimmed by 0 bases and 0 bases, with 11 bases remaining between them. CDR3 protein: CASSLTSGPSNTGELFF. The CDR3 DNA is TGTGCCAGCAGCTTAACGAGCGGGCCATCGAACACCGGGGAGCTGTTTTTT.

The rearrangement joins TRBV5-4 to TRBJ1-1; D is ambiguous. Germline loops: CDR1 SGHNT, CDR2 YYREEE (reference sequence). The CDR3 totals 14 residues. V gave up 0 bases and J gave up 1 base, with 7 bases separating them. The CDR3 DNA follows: TGTGCCAGCAGCTTGGGAGGGAAGAACACTGAAGCTTTCTTT. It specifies CASSLGGKNTEAFF.

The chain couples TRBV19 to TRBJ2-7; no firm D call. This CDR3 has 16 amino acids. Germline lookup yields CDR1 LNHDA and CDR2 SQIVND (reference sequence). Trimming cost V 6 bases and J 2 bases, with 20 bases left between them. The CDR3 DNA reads TGTGCCAGTAGCCCGACTTTGGCGCACATTGCCTACGAGCAGTACTTC. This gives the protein CASSPTLAHIAYEQYF.

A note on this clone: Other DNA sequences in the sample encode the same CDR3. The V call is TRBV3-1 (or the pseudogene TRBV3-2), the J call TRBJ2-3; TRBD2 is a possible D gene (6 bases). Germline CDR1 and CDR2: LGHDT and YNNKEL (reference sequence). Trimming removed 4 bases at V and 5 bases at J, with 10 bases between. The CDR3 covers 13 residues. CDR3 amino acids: CASSLPSEDTQYF. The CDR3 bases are TGTGCCAGCAGCCTTCCTAGCGAAGATACGCAGTATTTT.

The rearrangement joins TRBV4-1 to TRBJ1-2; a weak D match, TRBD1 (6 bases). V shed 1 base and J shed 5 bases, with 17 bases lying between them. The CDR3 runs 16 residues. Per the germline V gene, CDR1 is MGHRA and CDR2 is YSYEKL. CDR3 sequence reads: CASSQGRQGGGYGYTF. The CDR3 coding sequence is TGCGCCAGCAGCCAAGGTCGGCAGGGAGGGGGGTATGGCTACACCTTC.

CDR3 loop: CASSSRAGFLYNSPLHF. The CDR3 DNA is TGTGCCAGCAGCTCAAGGGCAGGGTTTCTCTATAATTCACCCCTCCACTTT. The rearrangement links TRBV11-2 to TRBJ1-6; D is possibly TRBD1 (5 bases). The CDR3 contains 17 residues. Deletions cut 4 bases from V and 3 bases from J, with 16 bases between. CDR1 and CDR2 from the germline V gene are SGHAT and FQNNGV.

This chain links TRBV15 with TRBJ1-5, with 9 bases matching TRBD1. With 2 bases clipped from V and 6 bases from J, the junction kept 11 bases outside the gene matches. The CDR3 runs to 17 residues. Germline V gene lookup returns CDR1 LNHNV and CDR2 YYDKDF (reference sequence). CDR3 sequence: CATSRPYDRGSGQPQHF. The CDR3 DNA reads TGTGCCACCAGCAGACCATACGACAGGGGGTCGGGTCAGCCCCAGCATTTT. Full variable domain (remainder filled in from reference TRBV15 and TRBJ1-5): DAMVIQNPRYQVTQFGKPVTLSCSQTLNHNVMYWYQQKSSQAPKLLFHYYDKDFNNEADTPDNFQSRRPNTSFCFLDIRSPGLGDTAMYLCATSRPYDRGSGQPQHFGDGTRLSIL.

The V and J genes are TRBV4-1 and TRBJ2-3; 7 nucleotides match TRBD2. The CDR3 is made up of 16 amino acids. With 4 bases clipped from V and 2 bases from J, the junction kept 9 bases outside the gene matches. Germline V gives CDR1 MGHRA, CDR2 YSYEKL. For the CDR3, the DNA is TGCGCCAGCAGCCGGCTACTAGCGAAAACCACAGATACGCAGTATTTT. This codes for CASSRLLAKTTDTQYF.